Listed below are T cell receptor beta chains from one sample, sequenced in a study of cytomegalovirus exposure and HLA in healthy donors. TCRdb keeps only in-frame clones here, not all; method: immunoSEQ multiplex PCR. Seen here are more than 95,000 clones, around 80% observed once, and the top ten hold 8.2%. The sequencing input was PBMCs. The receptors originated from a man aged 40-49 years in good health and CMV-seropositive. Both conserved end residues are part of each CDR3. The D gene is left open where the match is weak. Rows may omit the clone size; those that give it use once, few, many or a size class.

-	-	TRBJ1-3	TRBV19	TGTGCCAGTAGAGGAACAGGGGGAAACACCATATATTTT	CASRGTGGNTIYF
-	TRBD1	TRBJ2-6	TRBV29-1	TGCAGCGTCCAGACAGGGGGCTCTGGGGCCAACGGCCTGACTTTC	CSVQTGGSGANGLTF
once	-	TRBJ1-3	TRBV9	TGTGCCAGCAGCGTCCAAACGACAACCTCTGGAAACACCATATATTTT	CASSVQTTTSGNTIYF
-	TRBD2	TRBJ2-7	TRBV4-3	TGCGCCAGCAGCCAAGGACTAGCGGGCCTCTCCTACGAGCAGTACTTC	CASSQGLAGLSYEQYF
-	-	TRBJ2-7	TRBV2	TGTGCCAGCAGTGACCGGGACAAGGGCTACGAGCAGTACTTC	CASSDRDKGYEQYF
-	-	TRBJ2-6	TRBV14	TGTGCCAGCAGCCAACCGGGGGTGTTCGGGGCCAACGTCCTGACTTTC	CASSQPGVFGANVLTF
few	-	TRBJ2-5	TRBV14	TGTGCCAGCAGCCATAGGGGAGGTCGAGAGACCCAGTACTTC	CASSHRGGRETQYF
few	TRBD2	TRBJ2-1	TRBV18	TGTGCCAGCTCACAAGCGGGGGGGCCGAATGAGCAGTTCTTC	CASSQAGGPNEQFF
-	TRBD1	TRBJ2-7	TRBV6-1	TGTGCCAGCATTATGGGACAGGGTTCCTACGAGCAGTACTTC	CASIMGQGSYEQYF
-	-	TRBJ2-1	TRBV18	TGTGCCAGCTCACCAGCACTCTACAATGAGCAGTTCTTC	CASSPALYNEQFF
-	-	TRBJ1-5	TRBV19	TGTGCCAGTAGTATGGGAGGGGGGACGGCGGGGAATCAGCCCCAGCATTTT	CASSMGGGTAGNQPQHF
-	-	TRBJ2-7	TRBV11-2	TGTGCCAGCAGCAATCTTATCGGAGGCCCCTACGAGCAGTACTTC	CASSNLIGGPYEQYF
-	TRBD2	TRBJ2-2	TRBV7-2	TGTGCCAGCAGCTTAAGGCCTCCGGTAGCGGGGGCCGGGGAGCTGTTTTTT	CASSLRPPVAGAGELFF
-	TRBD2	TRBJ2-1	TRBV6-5	TGTGCCAGCAGTTACACGATTGGGCGGGGGAACAATGAGCAGTTCTTC	CASSYTIGRGNNEQFF
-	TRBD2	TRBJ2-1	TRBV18	TGTGCCAGCTCACCCATAGGACTAGCGGGGGCTGAGCAGTTCTTC	CASSPIGLAGAEQFF
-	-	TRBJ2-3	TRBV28	TGTGCCAGCAGTGACAGGAAAATTAACTCAAACACAGATACGCAGTATTTT	CASSDRKINSNTDTQYF
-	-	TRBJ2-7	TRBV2	TGTGCCAGCAAGGACAAGCCCTACGAGCAGTACTTC	CASKDKPYEQYF
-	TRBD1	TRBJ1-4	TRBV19	TGTGCCAGTAGCCCTGACTGGACAGGAAGAGGAGAAAAACTGTTTTTT	CASSPDWTGRGEKLFF
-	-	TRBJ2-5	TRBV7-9	TGTGCCAGCAGCTTAGGTTCGGGGAATCAAGAGACCCAGTACTTC	CASSLGSGNQETQYF
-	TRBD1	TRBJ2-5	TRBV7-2	TGTGCCAGCAGCTTGGGCGCAGGGGGCTGGAAGACCCAGTACTTC	CASSLGAGGWKTQYF
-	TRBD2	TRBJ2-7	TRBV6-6	TGTGCCAGCAGTTACGTGAGGCTAGCGGGGGACGAGCAGTACTTC	CASSYVRLAGDEQYF
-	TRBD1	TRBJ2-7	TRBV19	TGTGCCAGTAGCTACAGGGGCCAATCCTACGAGCAGTACTTC	CASSYRGQSYEQYF
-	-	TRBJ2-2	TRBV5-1	TGCGCCAGCAGCCTTCAACAGGGGAACACCGGGGAGCTGTTTTTT	CASSLQQGNTGELFF
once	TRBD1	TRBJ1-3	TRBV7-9	TGTGCCAGCAGCTCAGACTCGGACAGGGCAGGTGGAAACACCATATATTTT	CASSSDSDRAGGNTIYF
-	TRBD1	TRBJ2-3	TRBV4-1	TGCGCCAGCAGCCACCCGGGACAGGGCACAGATACGCAGTATTTT	CASSHPGQGTDTQYF
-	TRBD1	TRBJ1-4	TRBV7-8	TGTGCCAGCGGCCTAACGGGGACAGGGGAAAAACTGTTTTTT	CASGLTGTGEKLFF
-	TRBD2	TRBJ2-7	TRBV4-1	TGCGCCAGCAGCCAAGCGGTGGCTAGCGGGGCATACTCCTACGAGCAGTACTTC	CASSQAVASGAYSYEQYF
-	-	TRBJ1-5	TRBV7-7	TGTGCTAGCAGCTTAATGCCCGGCGGGCCCCAGCATTTT	CASSLMPGGPQHF
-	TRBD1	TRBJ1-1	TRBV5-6	TGTGCCAGCAGAAAAGACAGGGTAGGGGGAACTTTCTTT	CASRKDRVGGTFF
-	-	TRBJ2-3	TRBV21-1	TGTGCCAGCAGCGCGGGACTAGCGGGGGACGCAGATACGCAGTATTTT	CASSAGLAGDADTQYF
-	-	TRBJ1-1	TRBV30	TGTGCCTGGAGTCCCTCGCGGGGGACTGAAGCTTTCTTT	CAWSPSRGTEAFF
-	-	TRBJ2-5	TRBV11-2	TGTGCCAGCAGCTTAGGCCGGGGGTACCAAGAGACCCAGTACTTC	CASSLGRGYQETQYF
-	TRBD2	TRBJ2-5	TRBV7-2	TGTGCCAGCAGCTTAGCGCTAAGCGGGGGGAGGGGAGAGACCCAGTACTTC	CASSLALSGGRGETQYF
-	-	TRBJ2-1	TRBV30	TGTGCCTGGAGTGGTGGACGGGGGGCCGAGCAGTTCTTC	CAWSGGRGAEQFF
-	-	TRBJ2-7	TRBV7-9	TGTGCCAGCAGCTACGGGGTCGGAAGCTCCTACGAGCAGTACTTC	CASSYGVGSSYEQYF
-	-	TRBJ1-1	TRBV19	TGTGCCAGTAGGCCCCCTGGGGCTATGAACACTGAAGCTTTCTTT	CASRPPGAMNTEAFF
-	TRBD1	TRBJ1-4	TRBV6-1	TGTGCCAGCAGTGCAGGGACAGGGGGAGGTGAAAAACTGTTTTTT	CASSAGTGGGEKLFF
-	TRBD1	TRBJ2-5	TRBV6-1	TGTGCCAGCAGTGAAAGGGGACAGGGGGCAACAAAGTACTTC	CASSERGQGATKYF
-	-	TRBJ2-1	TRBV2	TGTGCCAGCAGGAGACAGACGAGTGAGCAGTTCTTC	CASRRQTSEQFF
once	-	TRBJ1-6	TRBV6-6	TGTGCCAGCAGTTATGACAGTAAACCCCTCCACTTT	CASSYDSKPLHF
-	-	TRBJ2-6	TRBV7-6	TGTGCCAGCAGCTTAGACAGGGAGGGCTCTGGGGCCAACGTCCTGACTTTC	CASSLDREGSGANVLTF
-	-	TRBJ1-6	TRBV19	TGTGCCAGTAGTGTCCAGGATCTAAATAATTCACCCCTCCACTTT	CASSVQDLNNSPLHF
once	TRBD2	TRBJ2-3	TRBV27	TGTGCCAGCAGTTCTCGACTAGCGGGGGATAGAGATACGCAGTATTTT	CASSSRLAGDRDTQYF
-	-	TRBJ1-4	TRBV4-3	TGCGCCAGCAGCCAAGAGGGGACCGGGGGAAGAGGTGAAAAACTGTTTTTT	CASSQEGTGGRGEKLFF
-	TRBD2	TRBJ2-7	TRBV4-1	TGCGCCAGCAGCCTGCTTCTAGCGGGAGGCTCCTACGAGCAGTACTTC	CASSLLLAGGSYEQYF
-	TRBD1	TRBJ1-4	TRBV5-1	TGCGCCAGCAGACGAACCGGGACAGATAATGAAAAACTGTTTTTT	CASRRTGTDNEKLFF
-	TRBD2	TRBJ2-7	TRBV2	TGTGCCAGCAGTCTTAGCGGGAGGTACTACGAGCAGTACTTC	CASSLSGRYYEQYF
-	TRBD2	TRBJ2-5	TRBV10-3	TGTGCCATCAGTAGAGTAGCGGGAACGGGCCAAGAGACCCAGTACTTC	CAISRVAGTGQETQYF
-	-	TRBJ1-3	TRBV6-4	TGTGCCAGCAGACCCGACAGACAGTACTCTGGAAACACCATATATTTT	CASRPDRQYSGNTIYF
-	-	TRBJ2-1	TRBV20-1	TGCAGTGCCCCATCCTACGGTGAGCAGTTCTTC	CSAPSYGEQFF
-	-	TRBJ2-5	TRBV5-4	TGTGCCAGCAGCTCCCTAGCCACGGGGGAGACCCAGTACTTC	CASSSLATGETQYF
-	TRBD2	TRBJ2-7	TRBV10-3	TGTGCCATCAGTTCCTCCGCGGGAGGGCGGTACGAGCAGTACTTC	CAISSSAGGRYEQYF
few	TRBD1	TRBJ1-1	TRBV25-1	TGTGCCAGCAGTGAATCCGGACAGGGGGACACTGAAGCTTTCTTT	CASSESGQGDTEAFF
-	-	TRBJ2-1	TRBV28	TGTGCCAGCAGCCCATCCTACAATGAGCAGTTCTTC	CASSPSYNEQFF
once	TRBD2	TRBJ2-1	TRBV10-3	TGTGCCATCAGTGAACCAGCGGGAGGGGAGTTCTTC	CAISEPAGGEFF